This TCR beta chain was sequenced in a study of shared clonotypes between healthy human individuals. Several immunoSEQ 96-well plates shared each subset's DNA, each plate a replicate. Using immunoSEQ multiplex PCR, the repertoire was profiled, and TCRdb retains in-frame clones only, with some absent. Of about 2.4 million clones listed, 93% were seen once; the top ten hold 0.36%. The CDR3 consists of 12 residues. Germline CDR1 LNHNV, CDR2 YYDKDF (reference sequence). Details on this clone: The junction differs from germline at one of its ends, possibly a read error.

Sequenced: naive CD4+ T cells from PBMCs. This sample's subset: CD45RA+ positively selected. This chain joins TRBV15 and TRBJ2-7, with D possibly being TRBD2 (7 bases). The clonotype originates from a man younger than 30 in good health. Some clones in this sample may be carry-over from other donors' samples. The chain's CDR3 is CATSKGGAVQDF. DNA for the CDR3: TGTGCCACCAGCAAAGGGGGGGCTGTCCAGGACTTC.